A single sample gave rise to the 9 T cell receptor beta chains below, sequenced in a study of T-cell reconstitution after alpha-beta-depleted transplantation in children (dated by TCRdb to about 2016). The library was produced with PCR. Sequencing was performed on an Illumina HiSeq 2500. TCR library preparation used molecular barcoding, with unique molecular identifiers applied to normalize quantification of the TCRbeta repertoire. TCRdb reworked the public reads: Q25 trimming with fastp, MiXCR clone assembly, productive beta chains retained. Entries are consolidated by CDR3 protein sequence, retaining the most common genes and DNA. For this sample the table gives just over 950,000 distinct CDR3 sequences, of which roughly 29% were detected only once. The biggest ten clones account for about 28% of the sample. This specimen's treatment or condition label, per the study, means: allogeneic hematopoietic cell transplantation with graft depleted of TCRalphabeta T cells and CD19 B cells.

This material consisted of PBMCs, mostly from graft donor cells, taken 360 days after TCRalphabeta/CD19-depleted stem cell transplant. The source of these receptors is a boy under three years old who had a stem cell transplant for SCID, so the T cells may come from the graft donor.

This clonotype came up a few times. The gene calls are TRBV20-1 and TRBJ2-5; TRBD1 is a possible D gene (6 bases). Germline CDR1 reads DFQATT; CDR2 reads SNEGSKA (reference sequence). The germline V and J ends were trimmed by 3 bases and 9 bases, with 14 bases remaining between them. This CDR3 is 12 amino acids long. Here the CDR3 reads CSARTQGWSQYF. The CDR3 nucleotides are TGCAGTGCTAGGACCCAGGGGTGGTCCCAGTACTTC.

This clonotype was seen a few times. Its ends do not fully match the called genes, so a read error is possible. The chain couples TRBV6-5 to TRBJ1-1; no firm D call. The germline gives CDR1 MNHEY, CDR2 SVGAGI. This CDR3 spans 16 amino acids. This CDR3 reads CASSYSYLAVNSEAFF. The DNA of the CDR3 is TGTGCCAGCAGTTACTCTTATTTGGCGGTGAACAGTGAAGCTTTCTTT.

The DNA of the CDR3 is TGCGCCAGCAGCTTGGGGGCAGGGGCCTTCACAGATACGCAGTATTTT. Its protein product is CASSLGAGAFTDTQYF. This chain links TRBV5-1 with TRBJ2-3; possible D gene TRBD1, 6 bases. Germline CDR1 SGHRS, CDR2 YFSETQ. The length of the CDR3 is 16 residues. Trimming left V 0 bases short and J 2 bases short, with 13 bases between.

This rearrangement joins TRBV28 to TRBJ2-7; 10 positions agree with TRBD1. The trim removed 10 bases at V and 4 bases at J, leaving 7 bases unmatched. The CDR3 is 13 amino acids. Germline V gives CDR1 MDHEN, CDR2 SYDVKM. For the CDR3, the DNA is TGTGCCACTAAGACAGGGGGCCTGTACGAGCAGTACTTC. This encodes CATKTGGLYEQYF. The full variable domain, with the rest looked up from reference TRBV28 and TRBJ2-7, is DVKVTQSSRYLVKRTGEKVFLECVQDMDHENMFWYRQDPGLGLRLIYFSYDVKMKEKGDIPEGYSVSREKKERFSLILESASTNQTSMYLCATKTGGLYEQYFGPGTRLTVT.

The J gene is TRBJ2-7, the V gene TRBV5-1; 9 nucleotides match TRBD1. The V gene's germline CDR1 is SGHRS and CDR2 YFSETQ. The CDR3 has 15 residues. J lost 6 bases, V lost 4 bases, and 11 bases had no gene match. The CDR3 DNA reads TGCGCCAGCAGCGAACAGGGGGCGGGCGTTGGCGAGCAGTACTTC. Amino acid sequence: CASSEQGAGVGEQYF.

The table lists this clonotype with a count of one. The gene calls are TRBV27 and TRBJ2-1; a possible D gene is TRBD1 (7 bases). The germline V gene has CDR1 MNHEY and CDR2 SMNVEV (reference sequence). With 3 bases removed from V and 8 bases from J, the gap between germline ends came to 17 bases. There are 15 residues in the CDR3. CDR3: CASSFLARGRDEQFF. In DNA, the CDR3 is TGTGCCAGCAGTTTTCTAGCGAGGGGGCGGGATGAGCAGTTCTTC.

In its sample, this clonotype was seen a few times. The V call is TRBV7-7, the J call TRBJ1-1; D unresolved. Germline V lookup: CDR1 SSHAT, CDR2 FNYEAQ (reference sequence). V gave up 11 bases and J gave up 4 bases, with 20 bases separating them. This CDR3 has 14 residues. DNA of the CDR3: TGTGCCCCTATTATGGACTACGTAACCACTGAAGCTTTCTTT. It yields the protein CAPIMDYVTTEAFF.

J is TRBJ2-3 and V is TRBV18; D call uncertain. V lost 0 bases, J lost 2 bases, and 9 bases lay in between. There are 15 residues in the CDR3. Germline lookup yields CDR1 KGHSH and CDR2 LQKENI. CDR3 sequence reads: CASSPPDRYTDTQYF. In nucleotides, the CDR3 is TGTGCCAGCTCACCACCTGATCGGTACACAGATACGCAGTATTTT. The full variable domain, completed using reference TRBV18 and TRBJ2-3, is NAGVMQNPRHLVRRRGQEARLRCSPMKGHSHVYWYRQLPEEGLKFMVYLQKENIIDESGMPKERFSAEFPKEGPSILRIQQVVRGDSAAYFCASSPPDRYTDTQYFGPGTRLTVL.

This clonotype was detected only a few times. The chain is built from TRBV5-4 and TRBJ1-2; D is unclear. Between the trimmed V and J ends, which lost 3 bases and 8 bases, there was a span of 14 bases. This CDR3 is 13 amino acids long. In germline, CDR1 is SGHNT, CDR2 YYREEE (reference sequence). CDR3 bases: TGTGCCAGCAGCTCGCCGGGAAGAACGGGCTACACCTTC. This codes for CASSSPGRTGYTF.